This TCR beta chain was sequenced for a study of blood T cell repertoires in COVID-19 (dated by TCRdb to 2020 to 2022). Turning to the overall study: Samples from collaborators originated in the United States, Italy and Spain and spanned both the acute and convalescent phases of COVID-19. The prospective study material was composed of cDNA or gDNA derived from T cells, B-cell-depleted T cells, or PBMCs. Deeply sampled blood TCRbeta repertoires from subjects exposed to, actively infected with, or recovered from COVID-19 were included in the dataset. The repertoires were released in a freely available public database meant as a resource for research on the immune response to SARS-CoV-2. The samples were drawn from the first 160 participants of the ongoing ImmuneRACE study and from over 950 subjects provided by 6 global collaborators. A de-identified subject ID, COVID-19 status, age in years and sex were almost always included in the sample metadata. Where available, HLA class I and class II types were obtained from metadata supplied by the sample provider rather than from assay-based typing. Results and caveats for the whole study, not just this receptor: The amount of clinical and demographic metadata varied by source and participant and was provided uncurated.

The immunoSEQ Assay, a bias-controlled multiplex PCR, was used to amplify TCRbeta CDR3 regions from genomic DNA. On the authors' methods: Within the assay, amplification of reference gene primers was used to estimate how many nucleated cells each sample contained. To quantify the absolute abundance of each unique TCRbeta CDR3 rearrangement, sequence reads were collapsed and filtered. For each sample, productive Simpson clonality was calculated as the square root of Simpson's diversity index over productive rearrangements. Not all clones reach the TCRdb copy of this immuneACCESS table, which keeps in-frame sequences only. Checked studies attribute under half of the gap to unresolved V genes and leave the rest unexplained. Clone size and the V and J calls come from that table; the DNA yielded D and trimming. This sample comprises over 200,000 clones, 86% of them detected only once. Of the sample, more than 5.5% is held by the ten largest clones.

The collaborating institutions used their own protocols to collect whole blood in K2EDTA tubes. For TCRbeta analysis, collaborators shipped samples as frozen whole blood, isolated PBMCs, or DNA extracted from either of those sample types. For this clone: Its target antigen remains unknown. There are no base qualities to consult, and no much larger clone falls within one base.

The CDR3 covers 15 residues, taking in both the cysteine and the phenylalanine. The only DNA kept is the CDR3, 45 bases in frame from the first base. Per the germline V gene, SGHTA is the CDR1 and FQGNSA is the CDR2. Between the V and J ends, shortened by 5 bases and 1 base respectively, the junction contains 11 bases. The origin of this receptor is an elderly man with acute or convalescent COVID-19. Input material: peripheral blood. This receptor chain uses TRBV7-2 and TRBJ2-2, with a weak D call of TRBD2 (6 bases match). The CDR3: CASSPGLGNTGELFF. The DNA sequence follows: TGTGCCAGCAGCCCGGGACTGGGGAACACCGGGGAGCTGTTTTTT.